The rows below give T cell receptor beta chains drawn from one sample of a study of early T cells in non-severe SARS-CoV-2 infection. TCRdb ran MiXCR on the 5' RACE reads and lists one entry per CDR3 protein. The sample includes about 52,000 distinct CDR3 sequences, approximately 9.9% of them seen just once. The source material was whole blood. These receptors were collected from an adult who was a healthcare worker with PCR-confirmed SARS-CoV-2 infection or an uninfected control (not recorded which). Both conserved end residues are part of each CDR3. A D gene is named only where the DNA matches it firmly. Clone size is stated in some rows and not others, as once, few, many or a class when expanded.

clone size: NA; J gene: TRBJ1-6; CDR3 length: 11; V gene: TRBV7-2; D gene: NA; CDR3 protein: CASRTDPPLHF
clone size: many; J gene: TRBJ1-1; CDR3 length: 14; V gene: TRBV19; D gene: NA; CDR3 protein: CATQEGVMNTEAFF
clone size: many; J gene: TRBJ2-1; CDR3 length: 16; V gene: TRBV9; D gene: NA; CDR3 protein: CASSVAGKSSYNEQFF
clone size: NA; J gene: TRBJ2-5; CDR3 length: 13; V gene: TRBV28; D gene: TRBD2; CDR3 protein: CASRPTSEETQYF
clone size: many; J gene: TRBJ2-1; CDR3 length: 13; V gene: TRBV7-6; D gene: NA; CDR3 protein: CASTQQTNGEQFF
clone size: many; J gene: TRBJ1-1; CDR3 length: 16; V gene: TRBV5-1; D gene: TRBD1; CDR3 protein: CASSPGQGVLMTEAFF
clone size: NA; J gene: TRBJ1-1; CDR3 length: 10; V gene: TRBV20-1; D gene: NA; CDR3 protein: CSASRTEAFF
clone size: few; J gene: TRBJ2-3; CDR3 length: 14; V gene: TRBV9; D gene: TRBD1; CDR3 protein: CASSVEDRGHTQYF
clone size: few; J gene: TRBJ1-2; CDR3 length: 13; V gene: TRBV20-1; D gene: TRBD1; CDR3 protein: CSASPDRGHGYTF
clone size: many; J gene: TRBJ2-1; CDR3 length: 15; V gene: TRBV10-1; D gene: TRBD2; CDR3 protein: CASSTSGVSGGEQFF
clone size: many; J gene: TRBJ2-1; CDR3 length: 15; V gene: TRBV5-1; D gene: NA; CDR3 protein: CASSPGTLSYNEQFF
clone size: many; J gene: TRBJ2-3; CDR3 length: 13; V gene: TRBV7-3; D gene: NA; CDR3 protein: CASRPDGLDTQYF
clone size: NA; J gene: TRBJ2-7; CDR3 length: 17; V gene: TRBV9; D gene: NA; CDR3 protein: CASSVARGGDAVYEQYF
clone size: NA; J gene: TRBJ2-2; CDR3 length: 13; V gene: TRBV11-2; D gene: NA; CDR3 protein: CASSSQNTGELFF
clone size: NA; J gene: TRBJ2-5; CDR3 length: 15; V gene: TRBV7-6; D gene: TRBD2; CDR3 protein: CASSSPRGDQETQYF
clone size: few; J gene: TRBJ2-3; CDR3 length: 16; V gene: TRBV5-1; D gene: TRBD2; CDR3 protein: CASSLDSGRPTDTQYF
clone size: NA; J gene: TRBJ2-1; CDR3 length: 14; V gene: TRBV12-3/TRBV12-4; D gene: TRBD1; CDR3 protein: CASRPYRGADEQFF
clone size: many; J gene: TRBJ2-3; CDR3 length: 14; V gene: TRBV6-1; D gene: NA; CDR3 protein: CASPDSRRTDTQYF
clone size: NA; J gene: TRBJ1-4; CDR3 length: 14; V gene: TRBV12-3/TRBV12-4; D gene: TRBD1; CDR3 protein: CASSLGQGKGKLFF
clone size: many; J gene: TRBJ2-7; CDR3 length: 15; V gene: TRBV7-2; D gene: TRBD1; CDR3 protein: CASSLVGDRADEQYF
clone size: few; J gene: TRBJ2-1; CDR3 length: 15; V gene: TRBV20-1; D gene: NA; CDR3 protein: CSARDRALVYNEQFF
clone size: NA; J gene: TRBJ1-3; CDR3 length: 13; V gene: TRBV9; D gene: NA; CDR3 protein: CANRVKEGNTIYF
clone size: many; J gene: TRBJ2-1; CDR3 length: 15; V gene: TRBV19; D gene: TRBD1; CDR3 protein: CASSLSGQPNNEQFF
clone size: NA; J gene: TRBJ1-1; CDR3 length: 13; V gene: TRBV29-1; D gene: NA; CDR3 protein: CSVRQSRGTEAFF
clone size: few; J gene: TRBJ2-4; CDR3 length: 14; V gene: TRBV20-1; D gene: NA; CDR3 protein: CSASIWGSVDIQYF
clone size: many; J gene: TRBJ1-4; CDR3 length: 16; V gene: TRBV18; D gene: NA; CDR3 protein: CASSRAPYPTNEKLFF
clone size: many; J gene: TRBJ2-7; CDR3 length: 13; V gene: TRBV5-6; D gene: NA; CDR3 protein: CASSLGDPYEQYF
clone size: many; J gene: TRBJ2-7; CDR3 length: 15; V gene: TRBV5-1; D gene: TRBD1; CDR3 protein: CASSLAGDRAYEQYF
clone size: few; J gene: TRBJ2-5; CDR3 length: 13; V gene: TRBV20-1; D gene: NA; CDR3 protein: CSASTEAKETQYF
clone size: NA; J gene: TRBJ1-6; CDR3 length: 14; V gene: TRBV28; D gene: TRBD1; CDR3 protein: CASRPWTGVSPLHF
clone size: many; J gene: TRBJ2-3; CDR3 length: 15; V gene: TRBV5-4; D gene: NA; CDR3 protein: CASSLAVSVADTQYF
clone size: few; J gene: TRBJ1-2; CDR3 length: 16; V gene: TRBV6-5; D gene: TRBD1; CDR3 protein: CASSYIPGQPNYGYTF
clone size: many; J gene: TRBJ1-2; CDR3 length: 13; V gene: TRBV6-2/TRBV6-3; D gene: NA; CDR3 protein: CASNRQRMRGYTF
clone size: few; J gene: TRBJ2-3; CDR3 length: 15; V gene: TRBV4-3; D gene: NA; CDR3 protein: CASSQDRLVTDTQYF
clone size: few; J gene: TRBJ1-2; CDR3 length: 14; V gene: TRBV28; D gene: NA; CDR3 protein: CASSFTQFGYGYTF
clone size: few; J gene: TRBJ2-7; CDR3 length: 14; V gene: TRBV7-6; D gene: TRBD2; CDR3 protein: CASSLGLAGDEQYF
clone size: NA; J gene: TRBJ2-7; CDR3 length: 14; V gene: TRBV27; D gene: NA; CDR3 protein: CASSFASSSYEQYF